This T cell receptor (beta chain) was sequenced in a study of T cell repertoires in cytomegalovirus infection. As for this clonotype: Its antigen remains unknown.

TCRdb called the reads again in MiXCR, with one record for every CDR3 protein. The sample consists of about 530,000 distinct CDR3 sequences, roughly 29% of them appearing once. Broader study findings: Dominating the ex vivo response were HLA-C-restricted CMV-specific TCR beta clonotypes.

CDR1 SGHRS and CDR2 YFSETQ come from the germline V gene. V was cut by 3 bases and J by 0 bases, with 15 bases left in between. CDR3 size: 16 residues. This chain uses TRBV5-1 with TRBJ1-1; D might be TRBD1 (5 bases). Source material: PBMCs. The sequence derives from a human donor in good health (CMV status not recorded). Some clones in this sample may be carry-over from other donors' samples. The DNA of the CDR3 is TGCGCCAGCAGCTCTCCACCAGGGTTACTGAACACTGAAGCTTTCTTT. It specifies CASSSPPGLLNTEAFF.